The entry below gives a single TCR beta chain sequence along with its context. The sample is drawn from a study of PD-1 blockade in classical Hodgkin lymphoma. Time point meaning: cycle 4 day 1 (C4D1), after more than five weeks of nivolumab. Brentuximab vedotin exposure varied, and every patient relapsed after autologous stem cell transplantation. After PBMCs were thawed, their CD8+ T cells were isolated by magnetic negative selection. The table came from immunoSEQ multiplex PCR; TCRdb's copy has only in-frame clones and leaves some out. The sample carries around 19,000 clones, 84% recorded once. The CDR3 spans 14 residues. CDR1 and CDR2 (germline): LNHDA, SQIVND (reference sequence). V lost 3 bases to trimming and J lost 6 bases; unmatched junction nucleotides: 0.

V gene TRBV19 combines with J gene TRBJ1-4; TRBD1 agrees at 11 bases. The origin of this receptor is a human donor with classical Hodgkin lymphoma. Sequences were derived from CD8+ T cells from blood, sampled before the fourth cycle of nivolumab. In DNA, the CDR3 is TGTGCCAGTAGTATGGGACAGGGGGATGAAAAACTGTTTTTT. Encoded protein: CASSMGQGDEKLFF.